This entry describes one T cell receptor (beta chain). Its specificity is not known. This specimen belongs to a study of response to subunit inactivated influenza vaccine. Study-wide points: Each seasonal influenza vaccination, the authors suggested, recruits few new T cells.

MiXCR was run by TCRdb on the RT-PCR reads, yielding one entry per CDR3 protein. The sample comprises about 540,000 distinct CDR3 sequences, approximately 24% of which are singletons, and 2.8% rests with the top ten. In addition, the sample was reused for a study of T cells expressing NK-cell markers. In that study: The cDNA for TCR beta came from 5'RACE template switching with UMIs.

This clonotype originated in a man aged 45-60 years who received an inactivated influenza vaccine. Specimen: CD4+ T cells sorted from PBMCs, collected less than 13 days after vaccination.

DNA of the CDR3: TGTGCCAGCAGCCTACGTCGTCACGCCGATACGCAGTATTTT. Translating it yields CASSLRRHADTQYF. This chain connects TRBV7-2 to TRBJ2-3, with D unresolved. Trimming took 5 bases from V and 6 from J, leaving 15 bases between them. The CDR3 has 14 residues. Germline V gives CDR1 SGHTA, CDR2 FQGNSA.